The sequence of this TCR beta chain was determined in a study of human T cells and chemical hapten exposure. The CDR3 length is 14 residues. From germline, CDR1 is SGHRS and CDR2 YFSETQ. Deletions cut 0 bases from V and 9 bases from J, with 10 bases between. Time point here: pre-sensitization, week 0. Treatment indicated: therapeutic diphenylcyclopropenone sensitization with weekly scalp DPC. This clonotype was recorded once. In the authors' workflow: Across samples, TCR counts had a median of roughly 96,000 and ranged from 23,224 to 690,600. TCRdb analysed the RACE reads with MiXCR anew, one entry per CDR3 protein. TCRdb's processing, not the authors' own work, is the source of the V and J calls. The profile shows some 200,000 distinct CDR3 sequences, under 35% of them singletons.

Source: whole blood, taken in connection with sensitization to the hapten diphenylcyclopropenone (DPC). This sequence joins TRBV5-1 and TRBJ1-6; D is perhaps TRBD1 (6 bases). This TCR was sampled from a woman in her thirties with alopecia areata. Some clones in this sample may be carry-over from other donors' samples. The CDR3 here is CASSLAQGTSPLHF. Written as DNA, the CDR3 is TGCGCCAGCAGCTTGGCGCAGGGGACTTCACCCCTCCACTTT. The full variable domain, its missing parts supplied by reference TRBV5-1 and TRBJ1-6, is KAGVTQTPRYLIKTRGQQVTLSCSPISGHRSVSWYQQTPGQGLQFLFEYFSETQRNKGNFPGRFSGRQFSNSRSEMNVSTLELGDSALYLCASSLAQGTSPLHFGNGTRLTVT.